Listed here are 28 T cell receptor beta chains from one sample, sequenced in a study of cytomegalovirus exposure and HLA in healthy donors. PCR was performed using 60 Vbeta and 13 Jbeta primers. TCRdb's table, derived via immunoSEQ multiplex PCR, lists solely in-frame clones and lacks some. Of 150,000 to 200,000 clones in the sample, around 78% were seen once. Sequenced sample: PBMCs. The receptors come from a woman in her 30s in good health and CMV-seropositive.

The V gene is TRBV5-6, the J gene TRBJ1-6; TRBD1 might be the D (5 bases). The germline V gene encodes CDR1 SGHDT and CDR2 YYEEEE. This CDR3 region has 15 residues. V shed 2 bases and J shed 9 bases, with 15 bases lying between them. The CDR3 is CASSFYPGLPSPLHF. The CDR3 nucleotides are TGTGCCAGCAGCTTCTACCCGGGACTGCCTTCACCCCTCCACTTT.

The J gene is TRBJ1-2, the V gene TRBV2; D not resolved. The germline V and J ends were trimmed by 8 bases and 4 bases, with 14 bases remaining between them. Germline V gives CDR1 SNHLY, CDR2 FYNNEI. This CDR3 region has 13 residues. CDR3 protein: CASHYLASYGYTF. In nucleotides, the CDR3 is TGTGCCAGCCATTATTTGGCCTCCTATGGCTACACCTTC.

The rearrangement links TRBV6-5 to TRBJ2-5; D unresolved. This CDR3 comprises 14 residues. Per the germline V gene, CDR1 is MNHEY and CDR2 is SVGAGI. V was clipped by 0 bases and J by 4 bases, with 9 bases between them. The CDR3 nucleotides are TGTGCCAGCAGTTACTCGGGTAGCCGAGAGACCCAGTACTTC. It yields the protein CASSYSGSRETQYF.

The rearrangement joins TRBV30 to TRBJ2-7; D not certain. The CDR3 totals 12 residues. In germline, CDR1 is GTSNPN, CDR2 SVGIG (reference sequence). The V gene lost 8 bases and the J gene lost 2 bases, with 13 bases spanning the gap. CDR3: CARGAATYEQYF. The CDR3 nucleotides are TGTGCCCGAGGCGCAGCTACCTACGAGCAGTACTTC.

This chain connects TRBV4-3 to TRBJ1-6; D might be TRBD1 (5 bases). CDR1 and CDR2 from the germline V gene are LGHNA and YSLEER. There are 18 residues in the CDR3. V shed 0 bases and J shed 10 bases, with 22 bases lying between them. Here the CDR3 reads CASSQDPGDFGYGSPLHF. The CDR3 nucleotides read TGCGCCAGCAGCCAAGATCCCGGGGACTTTGGTTACGGGTCACCCCTCCACTTT.

The genes are TRBV14 and TRBJ1-2; D not certain. CDR1 is SGHDN, CDR2 FVKESK, per germline. V lost 1 base to trimming and J lost 5 bases, with 8 bases between them. This CDR3 is 13 amino acids long. DNA of the CDR3: TGTGCCAGCAGCCAAGGGCAGAAATATGGCTACACCTTC. It codes for CASSQGQKYGYTF.

This chain joins TRBV4-1 and TRBJ1-1; D remains ambiguous. The CDR3 runs to 15 residues. Germline CDR1 and CDR2: MGHRA and YSYEKL. The V and J ends lost 0 bases and 0 bases respectively, with 8 bases between them. In DNA, the CDR3 is TGCGCCAGCAGCCAAGATGTCGGTTTGAACACTGAAGCTTTCTTT. Amino acids: CASSQDVGLNTEAFF.

The V call is TRBV30, the J call TRBJ2-1; 7 nucleotides match TRBD1. Unmatched junction bases numbered 9, after V lost 7 bases and J lost 15 bases. CDR3 length: 10 residues. Per the germline V gene, CDR1 is GTSNPN and CDR2 is SVGIG (reference sequence). CDR3 residues: CAFQQGKRFF. The CDR3 nucleotides read TGTGCCTTCCAACAGGGGAAGAGGTTCTTC.

The chain employs TRBV7-2 and TRBJ2-7; D gene ambiguous. Between the trimmed V and J ends, which lost 2 bases and 2 bases, there was a span of 7 bases. Germline lookup yields CDR1 SGHTA and CDR2 FQGNSA. The CDR3 loop spans 13 amino acids. In DNA, the CDR3 is TGTGCCAGCAGCTTACGACACCCCTACGAGCAGTACTTC. Protein product: CASSLRHPYEQYF.

The chain's CDR3 is CASSKTGESYEQYF. In nucleotides, the CDR3 is TGTGCCAGCAGTAAAACCGGGGAGTCCTACGAGCAGTACTTC. The chain joins TRBV6-5 to TRBJ2-7, with D perhaps matching TRBD2 (5 bases). V lost 5 bases and J 1 base, leaving 12 bases between the germline ends. Per the germline V gene, CDR1 is MNHEY and CDR2 is SVGAGI. CDR3 size: 14 residues.

The count of this clone is one. The chain couples TRBV27 to TRBJ1-2; 7 positions match TRBD1. This CDR3 has 20 residues. Germline assignment: CDR1 MNHEY and CDR2 SMNVEV (reference sequence). With 5 bases clipped from V and 0 bases from J, the junction kept 21 bases outside the gene matches. CDR3 coding DNA: TGTGCCAGCAGTCTATTTCTAAACAACAGGGGAACAAAGCCTAACTATGGCTACACCTTC. Protein sequence: CASSLFLNNRGTKPNYGYTF.

The gene calls are TRBV29-1 and TRBJ2-1, with D possibly TRBD2 on 5 matching bases. CDR1 is SQVTM, CDR2 ANQGSEA, per germline. This CDR3 region has 14 residues. V was trimmed by 2 bases and J by 1 base, leaving 9 bases between them. Here the CDR3 reads CSVESGNSYNEQFF. Here the CDR3 DNA reads TGCAGCGTTGAATCGGGGAATTCCTACAATGAGCAGTTCTTC.

The chain has TRBV29-1 and TRBJ2-7; TRBD1 might be the D (5 bases). Trimming removed 4 bases at V and 2 bases at J, with 9 bases between. The CDR3 contains 12 residues. In germline, CDR1 is SQVTM, CDR2 ANQGSEA. The CDR3 loop is CSVGSRAYEQYF. The CDR3, as DNA: TGCAGCGTTGGAAGCAGGGCCTACGAGCAGTACTTC.

V usage is TRBV5-1 and J usage is TRBJ1-2, with 7 bases that match TRBD1. V lost 4 bases, J lost 7 bases, and 10 bases stayed unmatched. CDR1 is SGHRS, CDR2 YFSETQ, per germline. This CDR3 contains 14 residues. The CDR3 loop is CASSASQGGGGYTF. The CDR3 DNA sequence: TGCGCCAGCAGCGCCTCTCAGGGGGGCGGTGGCTACACCTTC.

This clone was observed once. The chain joins TRBV27 to TRBJ1-1, with D possibly matching TRBD1 (5 bases). Germline loops: CDR1 MNHEY, CDR2 SMNVEV (reference sequence). The CDR3 is made up of 12 amino acids. V was pared by 6 bases and J by 7 bases, with 12 bases between. The CDR3: CASSSTGIEAFF. Written as DNA, the CDR3 is TGTGCCAGCAGCTCAACAGGAATTGAAGCTTTCTTT.

This chain connects TRBV7-2 to TRBJ1-1, with D hard to call. Germline V gene data show CDR1 as SGHTA and CDR2 as FQGNSA. This CDR3 spans 15 amino acids. V lost 1 base and J lost 0, with 9 bases in between. CDR3 amino acids: CASSLVYSLNTEAFF. CDR3 sequence (DNA): TGTGCCAGCAGCTTAGTTTACAGCCTGAACACTGAAGCTTTCTTT. Full variable domain (missing parts from reference TRBV7-2 and TRBJ1-1): GAGVSQSPSNKVTEKGKDVELRCDPISGHTALYWYRQSLGQGLEFLIYFQGNSAPDKSGLPSDRFSAERTGGSVSTLTIQRTQQEDSAVYLCASSLVYSLNTEAFFGQGTRLTVV.

This chain uses TRBV5-1 with TRBJ1-1; D is uncertain. The CDR3 covers 13 residues. Looked up from germline, CDR1 is SGHRS and CDR2 is YFSETQ. V gave up 9 bases and J gave up 7 bases, with 19 bases separating them. Here the CDR3 reads CATKQEGAVEAFF. In DNA, the CDR3 is TGCGCCACCAAGCAAGAGGGAGCAGTTGAAGCTTTCTTT.

The table lists this clone with a count of one. The V and J genes are TRBV6-5 and TRBJ2-1, with 13 bases matching TRBD2. The germline CDR1 and CDR2 sequences are MNHEY and SVGAGI. The CDR3 is made up of 14 amino acids. The V segment lost 3 bases and the J segment 12 bases; nucleotides outside the gene matches: 5. The CDR3 protein is CASSYTSGRAGQFF. As DNA, the CDR3 is TGTGCCAGCAGTTATACTAGCGGGAGGGCCGGGCAGTTCTTC.

The V call is TRBV10-1, the J call TRBJ2-7, with TRBD2 matching 10 bases. After removal of 0 bases from V and 5 bases from J, the junction contained 4 bases not matched to a gene. The germline gives CDR1 WNHNN, CDR2 SYGVQD (reference sequence). CDR3 length: 15 residues. The CDR3 nucleotides read TGCGCCAGCAGTGAGTCGAGCGGGGGGGCCGACGAGCAGTACTTC. This gives the protein CASSESSGGADEQYF.

The chain has TRBV7-9 and TRBJ1-6; D is possibly TRBD1 (5 bases). The CDR3 covers 17 residues. Deletions cut 5 bases from V and 1 base from J, with 15 bases between. CDR1 and CDR2 (germline): SEHNR, FQNEAQ (reference sequence). CDR3 sequence: CASSPWGGDSYNSPLHF. The CDR3, as DNA: TGTGCCAGCAGCCCCTGGGGGGGGGATTCCTATAATTCACCCCTCCACTTT.

V and J are TRBV5-6 and TRBJ1-3, with 8 bases aligning to TRBD1. V shed 4 bases and J 4 bases; nucleotides not matched to a gene: 4. The germline gives CDR1 SGHDT, CDR2 YYEEEE. The CDR3 consists of 14 residues. The chain's CDR3 is CASSARTGGNTIYF. In DNA form, the CDR3 reads TGTGCCAGCAGCGCGCGGACAGGGGGAAACACCATATATTTT.

This clone was counted a few times. V is TRBV28 and J is TRBJ2-1, with a weak D call TRBD1 (5 bases). Trimming stripped 4 bases from V and 0 bases from J, with 13 bases between. The CDR3 runs to 16 residues. Per germline, CDR1 MDHEN and CDR2 SYDVKM. The CDR3 DNA is TGTGCCAGCAGTTCTCCAGGGTTAAGCTCCTACAATGAGCAGTTCTTC. Its protein product is CASSSPGLSSYNEQFF.

The chain has TRBV5-6 and TRBJ1-3; no clear D gene. Trimming removed 1 base at V and 0 bases at J, with 5 bases between. The CDR3 has 14 residues. CDR1 is SGHDT, CDR2 YYEEEE, per germline. CDR3 protein: CASSLPVSGNTIYF. CDR3 in DNA: TGTGCCAGCAGCTTGCCGGTCTCTGGAAACACCATATATTTT.

This chain links TRBV7-2 with TRBJ1-2; 9 bases match TRBD1. Germline CDR1 is SGHTA and CDR2 is FQGNSA. The CDR3 runs to 18 residues. Germline trimming cut 1 base from V and 7 bases from J; bases unmatched to any gene: 16. CDR3 protein: CASSLVGGTGGVVAGYTF. CDR3 nucleotide sequence: TGTGCCAGCAGCTTAGTAGGGGGAACAGGGGGCGTGGTGGCTGGCTACACCTTC.

The chain has TRBV15 and TRBJ2-2; no reliable D call. Trimming pared 5 bases from V and 6 bases from J, leaving 16 bases between. Per germline, CDR1 LNHNV and CDR2 YYDKDF (reference sequence). This CDR3 has 15 residues. Here the CDR3 DNA reads TGTGCCACCAGCCCCGACACGATATCTTCCGGGGAGCTGTTTTTT. It encodes CATSPDTISSGELFF.

This clone was counted once. The chain has TRBV4-2 and TRBJ2-5; 8 bases are shared with TRBD2. With 0 bases clipped from V and 5 bases from J, the junction kept 14 bases outside the gene matches. CDR3 length: 18 amino acids. CDR1 is LGHNA, CDR2 YNFKEQ, per germline. CDR3 in DNA: TGTGCCAGCAGCCAAGATTCGGCAGCGGGGGATCCCTGGGAGACCCAGTACTTC. Translating gives CASSQDSAAGDPWETQYF.

This clone was seen a single time. The same CDR3 also results from other DNA sequences found in this sample. The V and J genes are TRBV15 and TRBJ1-2; weak D call: TRBD1 (6 bases). In germline, CDR1 is LNHNV, CDR2 YYDKDF (reference sequence). The CDR3 runs to 13 residues. V shed 6 bases and J shed 6 bases, with 14 bases lying between them. The CDR3 coding sequence is TGTGCCACCAGGAGGGGGACCGAGGATGGCTACACCTTC. It encodes CATRRGTEDGYTF.

The V gene is TRBV13, the J gene TRBJ2-3, with 9 bases fitting TRBD1. CDR1 is PRHDT and CDR2 is FYEKMQ in the germline V gene (reference sequence). J lost 2 bases, V lost 2 bases, and 8 bases had no gene match. The CDR3 sequence is 17 residues long. The CDR3: CASSLTPRTGDTDTQYF. The DNA of the CDR3 is TGTGCCAGCAGCTTAACTCCCCGGACAGGGGACACAGATACGCAGTATTTT.